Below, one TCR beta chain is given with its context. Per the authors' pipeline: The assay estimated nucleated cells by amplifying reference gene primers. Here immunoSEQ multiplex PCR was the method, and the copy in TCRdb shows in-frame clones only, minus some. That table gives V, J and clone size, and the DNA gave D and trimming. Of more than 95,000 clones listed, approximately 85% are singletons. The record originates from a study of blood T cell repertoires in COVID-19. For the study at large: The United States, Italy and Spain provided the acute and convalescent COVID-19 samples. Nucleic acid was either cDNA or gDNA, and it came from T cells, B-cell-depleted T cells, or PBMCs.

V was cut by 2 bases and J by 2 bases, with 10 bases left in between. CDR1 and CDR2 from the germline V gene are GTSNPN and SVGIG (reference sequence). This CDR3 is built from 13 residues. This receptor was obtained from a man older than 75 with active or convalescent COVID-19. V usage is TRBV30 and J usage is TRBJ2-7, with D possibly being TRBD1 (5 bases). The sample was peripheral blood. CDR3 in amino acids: CAWSQGNTYEQYF. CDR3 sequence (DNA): TGTGCCTGGAGTCAGGGTAACACCTACGAGCAGTACTTC.